The clone carrying this TCR beta chain has only a few counts. Antigen: not known. Peripheral blood CD8+ and CD4+ T cells were profiled by TCR beta sequencing. Relapsing-remitting disease, either stable or active, was present in the multiple sclerosis controls, who were treatment-naive patients. Reverse transcription of about 0.5 to 1 ug RNA used random hexamers. One entry per CDR3 protein results from TCRdb running MiXCR on the immunoSEQ multiplex PCR reads. The table shows roughly 400,000 distinct CDR3 sequences, with around 85% occurring only once. The data derive from a study of CD8 T cells in Susac syndrome. The CDR3 sequence is 14 residues long. In germline, CDR1 is MNHNS, CDR2 SASEGT. The V and J ends lost 3 bases and 3 bases respectively, with 12 bases between them. Study conclusions and caveats: In its TCR sequencing and HLA analysis, the study acknowledged that the number of individuals was relatively small.

Sequenced material: CD8+ T cells from PBMCs. The gene calls are TRBV6-1 and TRBJ2-7; D is perhaps TRBD1 (6 bases). The TCR sequence derives from a human donor with multiple sclerosis. Written as DNA, the CDR3 is TGTGCCAGCAGTGATCAGGGACAAGGCTACGAGCAGTACTTC. Translated: CASSDQGQGYEQYF.